The 2 T cell receptor beta chains in this list originate from one sample, sequenced in a study of shared clonotypes between healthy human individuals. The protocol was immunoSEQ multiplex PCR, while the TCRdb copy is restricted to in-frame clones and leaves out a portion. Of roughly 2 million clones listed, 95% are singletons. Sample: naive CD4+ T cells sorted from blood. The subset denotes: CD45RA+ positively selected. Receptors were obtained from a man between 18 and 29 years old in good health.

This clone was seen a few times. V and J are TRBV7-2 and TRBJ2-4; D gene unclear. V was shortened by 7 bases and J by 6 bases, with 7 bases between the two germline ends. The CDR3 runs to 11 residues. The germline V gene has CDR1 SGHTA and CDR2 FQGNSA. The CDR3 bases are TGTGCCAGCACCCGTCGAAACATTCAGTACTTC. It specifies CASTRRNIQYF. The whole variable domain, filled in from reference TRBV7-2 and TRBJ2-4, reads GAGVSQSPSNKVTEKGKDVELRCDPISGHTALYWYRQSLGQGLEFLIYFQGNSAPDKSGLPSDRFSAERTGGSVSTLTIQRTQQEDSAVYLCASTRRNIQYFGAGTRLSVL.

The chain is built from TRBV19 and TRBJ2-7, with a tentative D call TRBD1 (6 bases). V lost 3 bases, J lost 5 bases, and 11 bases lay in between. CDR1 is LNHDA and CDR2 is SQIVND in the germline V gene (reference sequence). The CDR3 sequence is 13 residues long. CDR3 amino acids: CASSMGRGNEQYF. The CDR3 DNA reads as TGTGCCAGTAGTATGGGCAGGGGCAACGAGCAGTACTTC.